This passage covers 22 T cell receptor beta chains from one sample sequenced in a study of control samples from healthy donors and cancer patients. Measured with immunoSEQ multiplex PCR; TCRdb has only the in-frame clones, and not every one. The sample includes some 96,000 clones, less than 90% seen only once; the top ten take 15% to 20%. The sample comprised blood. Receptors were obtained from a woman between 50 and 59 years old in good health.

V usage is TRBV13 and J usage is TRBJ2-7; D perhaps matches TRBD1 (6 bases). Germline CDR1 reads PRHDT; CDR2 reads FYEKMQ (reference sequence). This CDR3 contains 12 residues. The ends were cut back, 4 bases at V and 3 bases at J, with 7 bases in the middle. In DNA form, the CDR3 reads TGTGCCAGCAGCTCCAGGGGCTACGAGCAGTACTTC. The encoded protein is CASSSRGYEQYF.

This chain links TRBV24-1 with TRBJ2-1, with D perhaps matching TRBD1 (5 bases). Germline V gene sequence: CDR1 KGHDR, CDR2 SFDVKD. This CDR3 is built from 16 residues. The ends were cut back, 0 bases at V and 0 bases at J, with 8 bases in the middle. The CDR3 protein is CATSDLPGRSYNEQFF. The CDR3 nucleotides read TGTGCCACCAGTGATTTGCCAGGGCGCTCCTACAATGAGCAGTTCTTC.

The chain is built from TRBV2 and TRBJ1-6, with D possibly being TRBD1 (6 bases). Germline V CDR1 and CDR2: SNHLY, FYNNEI. CDR3 size: 12 residues. V was cut by 6 bases and J by 8 bases, with 8 bases left in between. The DNA of the CDR3 is TGTGCCAGCAGGGGGGCATATTCACCCCTCCACTTT. Translating it yields CASRGAYSPLHF. Combining the CDR3 with reference TRBV2 and TRBJ1-6 gives the whole variable domain EPEVTQTPSHQVTQMGQEVILRCVPISNHLYFYWYRQILGQKVEFLVSFYNNEISEKSEIFDDQFSVERPDGSNFTLKIRSTKLEDSAMYFCASRGAYSPLHFGNGTRLTVT.

This CDR3 reads CASLSAGWDQPQHF. CDR3 DNA: TGTGCCAGCTTATCCGCGGGATGGGATCAGCCCCAGCATTTT. This sequence joins TRBV6-6 and TRBJ1-5; D is unclear. Germline V gives CDR1 MNHNY, CDR2 SVGAGI (reference sequence). Trimming pared 8 bases from V and 5 bases from J, leaving 16 bases between. The CDR3 spans 14 residues.

This rearrangement joins TRBV19 to TRBJ1-2; D call uncertain. Deletions cut 5 bases from V and 2 bases from J, with 18 bases between. The CDR3 is 16 amino acids. Germline CDR1 LNHDA, CDR2 SQIVND (reference sequence). DNA of the CDR3: TGTGCCAGTAGTCCCGGATTCTCCGATATAAACTATGGCTACACCTTC. It specifies CASSPGFSDINYGYTF.

CDR3 sequence (DNA): TGTGCCAGCAGTGAAGAGGACAGCGACCCGGCCCTTGTGGATACGCAGTATTTT. It codes for CASSEEDSDPALVDTQYF. V is TRBV25-1 and J is TRBJ2-3; the D gene is possibly TRBD1 (6 bases). V gave up 2 bases and J gave up 6 bases, with 24 bases separating them. The CDR3 is made up of 18 amino acids. Germline V gene data show CDR1 as MGHDK and CDR2 as SYGVNS.

V and J are TRBV15 and TRBJ2-4; TRBD2 aligns across 7 bases. The V gene's germline CDR1 is LNHNV and CDR2 YYDKDF (reference sequence). The CDR3 totals 13 residues. The ends lost 5 bases at V and 9 bases at J; junction bases unmatched: 7. The CDR3 is CATSFTREGIQYF. The DNA for the CDR3 is TGTGCCACCAGCTTTACTAGGGAGGGCATTCAGTACTTC.

The rearrangement links TRBV24-1 to TRBJ2-3; no clear D. The ends were cut back, 0 bases at V and 0 bases at J, with 6 bases in the middle. Germline CDR1 reads KGHDR; CDR2 reads SFDVKD. The CDR3 is 15 residues long. CDR3 coding DNA: TGTGCCACCAGTGATTTGGGTGGGAGCACAGATACGCAGTATTTT. It specifies CATSDLGGSTDTQYF.

Turning to this clone: The junction departs from the called germline gene at one end, perhaps through a read error. In nucleotides, the CDR3 is TGCGCCAGCCGGTTATCGGGACAGGGAAACTCTGGCTACACCTTC. Its translation is CASRLSGQGNSGYTF. The rearrangement joins TRBV5-1 to TRBJ1-2, with 9 bases fitting TRBD1. Germline CDR1 SGHRS, CDR2 YFSETQ. This CDR3 has 15 residues.

The rearrangement uses TRBV6-6 and TRBJ1-5; no definite D call. The CDR3 covers 13 residues. V was trimmed by 8 bases and J by 7 bases, leaving 15 bases between them. Germline loops: CDR1 MNHNY, CDR2 SVGAGI (reference sequence). CDR3 sequence reads: CASYTGSPQPQHF. In DNA form, the CDR3 reads TGTGCCAGCTATACGGGTTCTCCGCAGCCCCAGCATTTT.

The rearrangement uses TRBV21-1 and TRBJ1-4; the D call TRBD1 from the table was never checked on the DNA. TRBV21-1 is a listed pseudogene. The CDR3 covers 14 residues. CDR3 protein: CASSKPTGSEKLFF. The CDR3 DNA sequence: TGTGCCAGCAGCAAACCGACAGGGTCTGAAAAACTGTTTTTT.

V usage is TRBV6-5 and J usage is TRBJ2-7; D remains ambiguous. With 10 bases removed from V and 2 bases from J, the gap between germline ends came to 15 bases. The CDR3 totals 13 residues. CDR1 MNHEY and CDR2 SVGAGI come from the germline V gene. CDR3 protein: CATRVGWAYEQYF. CDR3 DNA: TGTGCCACCCGAGTGGGTTGGGCCTACGAGCAGTACTTC.

The DNA for the CDR3 is TGTGCCAGCAGCGTAGACGCAGGCATAAGAACTGAAGCTTTCTTT. Protein product: CASSVDAGIRTEAFF. The chain joins TRBV9 to TRBJ1-1; D gene uncertain. The CDR3 loop spans 15 amino acids. Trimming stripped 0 bases from V and 5 bases from J, with 14 bases between. CDR1 and CDR2 from the germline V gene are SGDLS and YYNGEE.

The gene calls are TRBV19 and TRBJ2-7, with 7 positions matching TRBD1. CDR1 is LNHDA, CDR2 SQIVND, per germline (reference sequence). Unmatched junction bases numbered 5, after V lost 5 bases and J lost 4 bases. This CDR3 region has 13 residues. This chain's CDR3 is CASSWDSTYEQYF. CDR3 sequence (DNA): TGTGCCAGTAGTTGGGACAGTACGTACGAGCAGTACTTC.

This sequence joins TRBV6-6 and TRBJ1-2; 7 nucleotides match TRBD1. Germline assignment: CDR1 MNHNY and CDR2 SVGAGI (reference sequence). Trimming cost V 7 bases and J 3 bases; bases outside gene matches: 14. The CDR3 sequence is 16 residues long. CDR3 coding DNA: TGTGCCAGCATTGCGGACAGGCCCTCCTCTTACTATGGCTACACCTTC. Encoded protein: CASIADRPSSYYGYTF.

The gene calls are TRBV9 and TRBJ1-3; 8 bases fit TRBD1. CDR1 is SGDLS, CDR2 YYNGEE, per germline. J was trimmed by 3 bases and V by 0 bases; bases with no gene match: 2. The CDR3 contains 15 residues. The CDR3 bases are TGTGCCAGCAGCGTAGCAGGGGGCGTTGGAAACACCATATATTTT. Its protein is CASSVAGGVGNTIYF.

V gene TRBV7-9 combines with J gene TRBJ2-7; perhaps D is TRBD1 or TRBD2 (5 bases each). The germline V and J ends were trimmed by 5 bases and 4 bases, with 12 bases remaining between them. CDR1 SEHNR and CDR2 FQNEAQ come from the germline V gene (reference sequence). The CDR3 totals 13 residues. The CDR3 coding sequence is TGTGCCAGCAGCGCGAGGGGCGCATACGAGCAGTACTTC. This codes for CASSARGAYEQYF. The entire variable domain, with the rest obtained from reference TRBV7-9 and TRBJ2-7, is as follows: DTGVSQNPRHKITKRGQNVTFRCDPISEHNRLYWYRQTLGQGPEFLTYFQNEAQLEKSRLLSDRFSAERPKGSFSTLEIQRTEQGDSAMYLCASSARGAYEQYFGPGTRLTVT.

This chain links TRBV9 with TRBJ1-4, with D possibly being TRBD1 (5 bases). Germline CDR1 is SGDLS and CDR2 is YYNGEE. Trimming cost V 3 bases and J 5 bases, with 14 bases left between them. There are 15 residues in the CDR3. The CDR3: CASSAGRVTNEKLFF. The CDR3 DNA sequence: TGTGCCAGCAGCGCGGGGCGGGTCACGAATGAAAAACTGTTTTTT.

CDR3 region: CASSFTSGSETQYF. CDR3 DNA sequence: TGCGCCAGCAGCTTTACTAGCGGAAGTGAGACCCAGTACTTC. The genes are TRBV5-1 and TRBJ2-5; 8 bases are shared with TRBD2. The CDR3 contains 14 residues. Germline V gives CDR1 SGHRS, CDR2 YFSETQ. The ends lost 2 bases at V and 5 bases at J; junction bases unmatched: 5.

The chain is built from TRBV25-1 and TRBJ1-1, with D perhaps matching TRBD1 (6 bases). CDR3 size: 17 residues. Germline V gene lookup returns CDR1 MGHDK and CDR2 SYGVNS. Trimming removed 4 bases from V and 4 bases from J, with 22 bases in between. In DNA form, the CDR3 reads TGTGCCAGCAGTGGGGGCGGGAGGGGGAGGCCGGCCACTGAAGCTTTCTTT. Translation: CASSGGGRGRPATEAFF.

This CDR3 reads CATSAAAPRGLGEFF. CDR3 in DNA: TGTGCCACCAGTGCCGCTGCCCCCAGGGGACTGGGGGAGTTCTTC. J is TRBJ2-1 and V is TRBV24-1; D assignment may be TRBD1 or TRBD2 (6 bases each). The CDR3 sequence is 15 residues long. V lost 5 bases, J lost 14 bases, and 24 bases lay in between. The germline V gene has CDR1 KGHDR and CDR2 SFDVKD.

V usage is TRBV2 and J usage is TRBJ2-3; perhaps TRBD1 as D (5 bases). The ends were cut back, 11 bases at V and 3 bases at J, with 15 bases in the middle. The CDR3 has 13 amino acids. Germline V gives CDR1 SNHLY, CDR2 FYNNEI. As DNA, the CDR3 is TGTGCCGTTGCCCTGAGACAGACAGATACGCAGTATTTT. This translates into CAVALRQTDTQYF.